Presented here are 7 T cell receptor beta chains from one specimen sequenced in a study of blood T cells in healthy people across ages. Next came a second PCR, run for about 6 to 12 cycles, which used a sample-barcoded 5' primer along with a J-beta primer mix. TCRdb re-analysed the 5' RACE reads in MiXCR, keeping a single row per CDR3 protein. In the table there are roughly 2 million distinct CDR3 sequences, roughly 52% of which are singletons. The sample taken for sequencing was blood. The receptors were sampled from a middle-aged woman in good health.

V gene TRBV11-3 combines with J gene TRBJ2-3; TRBD2 aligns across 8 bases. Unmatched junction bases numbered 5, after V lost 1 base and J lost 5 bases. Germline V gene sequence: CDR1 SGHNT, CDR2 YENEEA. The CDR3 loop spans 15 amino acids. For the CDR3, the DNA is TGTGCCAGCAGCTTAGGGCGGGGGGTCGGAGATACGCAGTATTTT. It encodes CASSLGRGVGDTQYF.

This clonotype was observed a handful of times. The V and J genes are TRBV5-1 and TRBJ2-1, with D tentatively TRBD2 (5 bases). V gave up 3 bases and J gave up 1 base, with 11 bases separating them. In germline, CDR1 is SGHRS, CDR2 YFSETQ. The CDR3 length is 15 residues. In nucleotides, the CDR3 is TGCGCCAGCAGCTCCTTAGCGAGGTCCTACAATGAGCAGTTCTTC. Amino acids: CASSSLARSYNEQFF.

This clonotype was observed a few times. Given a much more abundant clone one base away, this may be a read error. The CDR3 DNA reads TGTGCCAGCAGCCGTAGGGAACCCAATGAGCAGTACTTC. It encodes CASSRREPNEQYF. The chain uses TRBV3-1 and TRBJ2-7; D unresolved. The CDR3 length is 13 residues. With 4 bases removed from V and 7 bases from J, the gap between germline ends came to 14 bases. Germline values: CDR1 LGHDT, CDR2 YNNKEL (reference sequence).

The chain uses TRBV4-3 and TRBJ2-5, with TRBD2 identical over 12 bases. This CDR3 contains 17 residues. Per the germline V gene, CDR1 is LGHNA and CDR2 is YSLEER. J gave up 2 bases and V 4 bases, and 8 bases lay outside the gene matches. In DNA form, the CDR3 reads TGCGCCAGCAGCCGGAATCTAGCGGGGGGGCGACAAGAGACCCAGTACTTC. It yields the protein CASSRNLAGGRQETQYF.

The chain employs TRBV6-1 and TRBJ1-1; maybe TRBD1 (5 bases). This CDR3 region has 15 residues. The ends were cut back, 7 bases at V and 6 bases at J, with 21 bases in the middle. Germline V gives CDR1 MNHNS, CDR2 SASEGT. The CDR3 reads CASTLYRTPTAEAFF. The CDR3, as DNA: TGTGCCAGCACCCTTTATCGGACACCAACCGCTGAAGCTTTCTTT.

This clonotype was seen many times. This chain joins TRBV29-1 and TRBJ2-7; maybe TRBD1 (5 bases). Germline loops: CDR1 SQVTM, CDR2 ANQGSEA. Trimming stripped 4 bases from V and 2 bases from J, with 9 bases between. This CDR3 has 12 residues. CDR3: CSVVDSPYEQYF. CDR3 bases: TGCAGCGTTGTCGACAGCCCCTACGAGCAGTACTTC.

The chain links TRBV7-2 to TRBJ1-2, with TRBD1 matching 7 bases. The CDR3 spans 13 residues. Looked up from germline, CDR1 is SGHTA and CDR2 is FQGNSA. The V gene end was trimmed by 2 bases and the J gene end by 9 bases; junction bases not matched to a gene: 6. DNA of the CDR3: TGTGCCAGCAGCTTAACAGGGGAGCGCAGCTACACCTTC. Its translation is CASSLTGERSYTF.